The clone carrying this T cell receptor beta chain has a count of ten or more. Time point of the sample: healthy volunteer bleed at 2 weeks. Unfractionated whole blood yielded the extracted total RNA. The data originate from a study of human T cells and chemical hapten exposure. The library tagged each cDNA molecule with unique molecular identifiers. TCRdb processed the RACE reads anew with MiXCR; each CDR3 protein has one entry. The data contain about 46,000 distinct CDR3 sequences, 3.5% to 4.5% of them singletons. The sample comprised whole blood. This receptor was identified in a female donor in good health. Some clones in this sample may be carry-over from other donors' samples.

The DNA for the CDR3 is TGTGCCAGCAGCCCCCGTCGGGTGGGGGGAGACACTGAAGCTTTCTTT. It yields the protein CASSPRRVGGDTEAFF. The rearrangement uses TRBV13 and TRBJ1-1, with D possibly matching TRBD1 (5 bases). V was clipped by 5 bases and J by 3 bases, with 19 bases between them. Per the germline V gene, CDR1 is PRHDT and CDR2 is FYEKMQ (reference sequence). This CDR3 contains 16 residues. The entire variable domain, with the rest obtained from reference TRBV13 and TRBJ1-1, is as follows: AAGVIQSPRHLIKEKRETATLKCYPIPRHDTVYWYQQGPGQDPQFLISFYEKMQSDKGSIPDRFSAQQFSDYHSELNMSSLELGDSALYFCASSPRRVGGDTEAFFGQGTRLTVV.